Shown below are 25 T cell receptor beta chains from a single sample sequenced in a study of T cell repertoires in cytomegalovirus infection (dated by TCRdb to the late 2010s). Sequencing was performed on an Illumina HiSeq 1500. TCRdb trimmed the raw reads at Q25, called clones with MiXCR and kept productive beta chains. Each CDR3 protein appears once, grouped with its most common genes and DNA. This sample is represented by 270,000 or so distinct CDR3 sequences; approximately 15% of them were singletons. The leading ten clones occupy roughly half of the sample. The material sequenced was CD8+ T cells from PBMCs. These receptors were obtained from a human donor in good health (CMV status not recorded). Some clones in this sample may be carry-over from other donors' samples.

CDR3 amino acids: CASSRNLPGANVLTF. The CDR3 DNA reads TGTGCCAGCAGTAGGAACCTTCCGGGGGCCAACGTCCTGACTTTC. The chain couples TRBV2 to TRBJ2-6; D is uncertain. Looked up from germline, CDR1 is SNHLY and CDR2 is FYNNEI. V lost 5 bases to trimming and J lost 4 bases, with 12 bases between them. The CDR3 runs 15 residues.

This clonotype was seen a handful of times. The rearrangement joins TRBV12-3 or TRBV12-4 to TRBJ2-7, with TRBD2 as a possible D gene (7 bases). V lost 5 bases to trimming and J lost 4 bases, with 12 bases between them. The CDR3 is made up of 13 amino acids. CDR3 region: CASSPRGLYEQYF. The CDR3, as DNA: TGTGCCAGCAGTCCGCGGGGGCTGTACGAGCAGTACTTC.

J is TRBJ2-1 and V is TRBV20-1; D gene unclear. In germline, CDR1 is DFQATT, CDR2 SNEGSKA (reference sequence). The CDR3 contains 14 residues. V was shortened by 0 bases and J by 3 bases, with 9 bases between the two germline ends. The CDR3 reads CSARDRSFYNEQFF. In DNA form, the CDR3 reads TGCAGTGCTAGAGATCGCAGCTTCTACAATGAGCAGTTCTTC.

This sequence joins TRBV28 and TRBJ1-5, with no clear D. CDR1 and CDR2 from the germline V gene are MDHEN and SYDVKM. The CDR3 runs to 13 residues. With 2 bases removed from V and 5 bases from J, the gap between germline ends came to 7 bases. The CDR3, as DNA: TGTGCCAGCAGTTTAATTGGCTATCAGCCCCAGCATTTT. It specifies CASSLIGYQPQHF.

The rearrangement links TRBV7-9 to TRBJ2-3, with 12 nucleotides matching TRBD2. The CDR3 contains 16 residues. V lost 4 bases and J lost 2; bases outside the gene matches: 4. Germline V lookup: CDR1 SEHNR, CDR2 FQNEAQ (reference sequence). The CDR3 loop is CASSSWTSGVTDTQYF. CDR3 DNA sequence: TGTGCCAGCAGCTCGTGGACTAGCGGGGTCACAGATACGCAGTATTTT.

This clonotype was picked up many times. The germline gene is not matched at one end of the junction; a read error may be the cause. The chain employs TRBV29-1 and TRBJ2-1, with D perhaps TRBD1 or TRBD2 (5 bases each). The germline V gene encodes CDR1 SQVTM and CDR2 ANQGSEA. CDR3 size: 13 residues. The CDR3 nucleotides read TGCAGCGCTGAACCGGGACCCTACAATGAGCAGTTCTTC. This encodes CSAEPGPYNEQFF.

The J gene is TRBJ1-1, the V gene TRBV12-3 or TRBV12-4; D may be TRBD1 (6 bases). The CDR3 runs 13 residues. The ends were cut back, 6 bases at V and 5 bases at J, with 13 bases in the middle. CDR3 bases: TGTGCCAGCAGGGACAGCCTGGGGACTGAAGCTTTCTTT. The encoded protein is CASRDSLGTEAFF.

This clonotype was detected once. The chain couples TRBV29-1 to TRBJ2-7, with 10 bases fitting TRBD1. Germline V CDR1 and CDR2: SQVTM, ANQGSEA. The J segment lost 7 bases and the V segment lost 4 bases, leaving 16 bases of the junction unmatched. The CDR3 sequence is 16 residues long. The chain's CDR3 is CSVVGQAGQGSEEQYF. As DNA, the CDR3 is TGCAGCGTTGTGGGTCAGGCGGGACAGGGGTCCGAGGAGCAGTACTTC.

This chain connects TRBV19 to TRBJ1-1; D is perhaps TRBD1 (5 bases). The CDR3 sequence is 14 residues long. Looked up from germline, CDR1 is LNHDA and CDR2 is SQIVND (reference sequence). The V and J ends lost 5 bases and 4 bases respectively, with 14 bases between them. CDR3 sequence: CASSWVGTGTEAFF. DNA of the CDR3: TGTGCCAGTAGTTGGGTAGGAACAGGCACTGAAGCTTTCTTT. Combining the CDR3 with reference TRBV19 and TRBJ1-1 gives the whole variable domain DGGITQSPKYLFRKEGQNVTLSCEQNLNHDAMYWYRQDPGQGLRLIYYSQIVNDFQKGDIAEGYSVSREKKESFPLTVTSAQKNPTAFYLCASSWVGTGTEAFFGQGTRLTVV.

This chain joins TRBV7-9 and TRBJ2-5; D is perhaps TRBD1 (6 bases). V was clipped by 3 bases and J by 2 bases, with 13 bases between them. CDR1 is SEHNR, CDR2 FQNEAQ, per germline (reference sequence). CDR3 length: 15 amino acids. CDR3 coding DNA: TGTGCCAGCAGCTTGGGGGCGGACAGACAAGAGACCCAGTACTTC. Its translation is CASSLGADRQETQYF.

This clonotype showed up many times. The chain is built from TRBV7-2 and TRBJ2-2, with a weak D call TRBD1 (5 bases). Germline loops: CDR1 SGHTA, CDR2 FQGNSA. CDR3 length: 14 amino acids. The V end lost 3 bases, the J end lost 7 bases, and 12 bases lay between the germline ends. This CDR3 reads CASSFNQGIGELFF. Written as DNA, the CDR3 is TGTGCCAGCAGCTTCAATCAGGGTATCGGGGAGCTGTTTTTT.

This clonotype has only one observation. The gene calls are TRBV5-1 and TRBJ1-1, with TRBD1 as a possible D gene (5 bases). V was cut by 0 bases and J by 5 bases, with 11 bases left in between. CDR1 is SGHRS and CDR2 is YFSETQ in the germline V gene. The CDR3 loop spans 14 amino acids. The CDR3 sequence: CASSLAPGETEAFF. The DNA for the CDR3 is TGCGCCAGCAGCTTGGCTCCGGGGGAGACTGAAGCTTTCTTT.

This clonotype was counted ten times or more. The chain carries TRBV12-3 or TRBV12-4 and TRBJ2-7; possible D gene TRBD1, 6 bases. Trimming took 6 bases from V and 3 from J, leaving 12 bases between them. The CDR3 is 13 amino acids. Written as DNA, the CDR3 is TGTGCCAGCAGCACCGGGACAATCTACGAGCAGTACTTC. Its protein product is CASSTGTIYEQYF.

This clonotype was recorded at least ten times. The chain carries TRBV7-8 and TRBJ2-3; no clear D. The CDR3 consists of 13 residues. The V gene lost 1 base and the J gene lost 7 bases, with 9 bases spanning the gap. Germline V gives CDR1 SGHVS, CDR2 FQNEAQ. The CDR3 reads CASSLDFGNTQYF. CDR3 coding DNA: TGTGCCAGCAGCTTAGATTTTGGAAATACGCAGTATTTT.

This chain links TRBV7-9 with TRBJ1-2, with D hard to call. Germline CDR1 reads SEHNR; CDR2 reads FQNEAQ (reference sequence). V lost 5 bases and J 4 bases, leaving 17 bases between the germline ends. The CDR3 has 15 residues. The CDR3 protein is CASSKELIPFYGYTF. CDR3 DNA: TGTGCCAGCAGCAAAGAACTGATTCCGTTCTATGGCTACACCTTC.

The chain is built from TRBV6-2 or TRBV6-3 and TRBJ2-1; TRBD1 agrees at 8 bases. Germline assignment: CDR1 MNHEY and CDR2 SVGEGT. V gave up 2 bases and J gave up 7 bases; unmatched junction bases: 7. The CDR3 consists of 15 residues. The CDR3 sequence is CASSYRDRPKNEQFF. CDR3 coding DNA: TGTGCCAGCAGTTACAGGGACAGGCCTAAGAATGAGCAGTTCTTC.

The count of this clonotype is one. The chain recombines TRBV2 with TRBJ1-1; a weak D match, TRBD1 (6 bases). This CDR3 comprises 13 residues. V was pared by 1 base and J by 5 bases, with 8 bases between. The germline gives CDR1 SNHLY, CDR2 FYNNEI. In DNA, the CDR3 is TGTGCCAGCAGTGAAGGGGGGCGAACTGAAGCTTTCTTT. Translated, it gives CASSEGGRTEAFF. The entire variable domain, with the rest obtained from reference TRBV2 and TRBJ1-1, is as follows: EPEVTQTPSHQVTQMGQEVILRCVPISNHLYFYWYRQILGQKVEFLVSFYNNEISEKSEIFDDQFSVERPDGSNFTLKIRSTKLEDSAMYFCASSEGGRTEAFFGQGTRLTVV.

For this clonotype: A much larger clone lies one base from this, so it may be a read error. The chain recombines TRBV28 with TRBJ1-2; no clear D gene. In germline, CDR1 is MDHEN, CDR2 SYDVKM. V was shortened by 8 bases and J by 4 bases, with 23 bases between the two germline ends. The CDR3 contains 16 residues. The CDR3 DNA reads TGTGCCAGCTCATTGGGCATGCAGTCCTCTTTCTATGGCTACACCTTC. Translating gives CASSLGMQSSFYGYTF.

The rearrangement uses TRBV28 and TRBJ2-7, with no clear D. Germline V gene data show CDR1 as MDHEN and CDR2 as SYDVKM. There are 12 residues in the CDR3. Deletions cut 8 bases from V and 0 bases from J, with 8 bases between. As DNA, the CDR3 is TGTGCCAGCCTGGGGTTCTCCTACGAGCAGTACTTC. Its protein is CASLGFSYEQYF. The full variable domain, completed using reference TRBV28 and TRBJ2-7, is DVKVTQSSRYLVKRTGEKVFLECVQDMDHENMFWYRQDPGLGLRLIYFSYDVKMKEKGDIPEGYSVSREKKERFSLILESASTNQTSMYLCASLGFSYEQYFGPGTRLTVT.

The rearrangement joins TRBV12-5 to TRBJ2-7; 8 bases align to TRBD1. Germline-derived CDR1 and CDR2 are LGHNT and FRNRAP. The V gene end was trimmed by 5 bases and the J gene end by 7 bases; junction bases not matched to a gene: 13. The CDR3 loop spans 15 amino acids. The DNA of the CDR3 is TGTGCTAGTGGTCTATATCCTCTGACAGGGGAAGAGCAGTACTTC. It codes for CASGLYPLTGEEQYF.

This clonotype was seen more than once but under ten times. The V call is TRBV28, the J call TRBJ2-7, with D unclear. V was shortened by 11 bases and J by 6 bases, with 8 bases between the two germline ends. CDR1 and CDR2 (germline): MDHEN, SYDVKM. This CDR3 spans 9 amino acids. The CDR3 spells CASSFEQYF. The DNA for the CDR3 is TGTGCCTCATCTTTCGAGCAGTACTTC. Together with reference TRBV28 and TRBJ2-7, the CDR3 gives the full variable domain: DVKVTQSSRYLVKRTGEKVFLECVQDMDHENMFWYRQDPGLGLRLIYFSYDVKMKEKGDIPEGYSVSREKKERFSLILESASTNQTSMYLCASSFEQYFGPGTRLTVT.

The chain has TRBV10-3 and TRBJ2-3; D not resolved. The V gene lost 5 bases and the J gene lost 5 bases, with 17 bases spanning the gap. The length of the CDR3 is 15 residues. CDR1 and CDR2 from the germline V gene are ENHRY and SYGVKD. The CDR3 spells CAISSPTGQEDTQYF. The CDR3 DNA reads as TGTGCCATCAGTAGCCCTACGGGTCAGGAAGATACGCAGTATTTT.

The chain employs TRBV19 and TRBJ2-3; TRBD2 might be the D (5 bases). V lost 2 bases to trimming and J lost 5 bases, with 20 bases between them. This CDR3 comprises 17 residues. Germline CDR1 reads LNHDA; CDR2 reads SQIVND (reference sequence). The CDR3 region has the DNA TGTGCCAGTAGTATAAATCCACCCGGGCTCGGGGAAGATACGCAGTATTTT. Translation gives CASSINPPGLGEDTQYF.

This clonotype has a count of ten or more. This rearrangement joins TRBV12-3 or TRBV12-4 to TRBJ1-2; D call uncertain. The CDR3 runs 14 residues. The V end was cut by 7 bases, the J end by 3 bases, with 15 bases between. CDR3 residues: CASTPGGFYYGYTF. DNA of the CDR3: TGTGCCAGCACCCCCGGTGGGTTCTACTATGGCTACACCTTC.

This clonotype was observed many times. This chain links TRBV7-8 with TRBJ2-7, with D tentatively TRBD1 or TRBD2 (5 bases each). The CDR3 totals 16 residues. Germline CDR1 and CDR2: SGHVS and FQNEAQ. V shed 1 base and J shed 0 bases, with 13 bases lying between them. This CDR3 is CASSLEGTVSSYEQYF. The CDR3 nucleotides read TGTGCCAGCAGCTTAGAGGGGACGGTCAGCTCCTACGAGCAGTACTTC.